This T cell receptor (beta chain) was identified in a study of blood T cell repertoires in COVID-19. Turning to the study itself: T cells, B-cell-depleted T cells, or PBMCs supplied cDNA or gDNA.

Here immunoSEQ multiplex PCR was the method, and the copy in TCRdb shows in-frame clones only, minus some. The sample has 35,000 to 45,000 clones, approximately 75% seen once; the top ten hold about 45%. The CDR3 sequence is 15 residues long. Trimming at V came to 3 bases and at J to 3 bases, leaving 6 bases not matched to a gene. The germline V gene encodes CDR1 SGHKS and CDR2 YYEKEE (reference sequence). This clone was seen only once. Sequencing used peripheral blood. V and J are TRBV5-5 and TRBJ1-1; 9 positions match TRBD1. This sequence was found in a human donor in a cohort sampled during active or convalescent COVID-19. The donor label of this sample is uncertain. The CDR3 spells CASSSGTGLDTEAFF. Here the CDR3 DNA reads TGTGCCAGCAGCTCCGGGACAGGGCTCGACACTGAAGCTTTCTTT.